Detailed here is one T cell receptor (beta chain). The V end lost 5 bases, the J end lost 8 bases, and 15 bases lay between the germline ends. From germline, CDR1 is MDHEN and CDR2 SYDVKM. The length of the CDR3 is 13 residues. Authors' data handling: Amplifying reference gene primers gave estimates of nucleated cell counts. Generated by immunoSEQ multiplex PCR, the TCRdb table keeps only in-frame clones and is missing some. V, J and clone size were drawn from that table, and D and trimming were deduced from the DNA. The profile shows 100,000 to 150,000 clones, around four fifths of them singletons. The entry originates in a study of blood T cell repertoires in COVID-19. About the study: Researchers got acute and convalescent COVID-19 samples from the United States, Italy and Spain. PBMCs, B-cell-depleted T cells, or T cells provided the cDNA or gDNA that made up the material.

Specimen: peripheral blood. This chain links TRBV28 with TRBJ1-2; TRBD1 is a possible D gene (5 bases). The TCR originated in a human donor in a cohort sampled during active COVID-19. The CDR3 DNA reads TGTGCCAGCAGTGGGGAGGGGCTTTGGGGCTACACCTTC. Translating it yields CASSGEGLWGYTF.